The clone carrying this TCR beta chain showed up many times. Its target is not known. These data come from a study of lung T cells in sarcoidosis with Löfgren's syndrome. Overall study context: Bronchoalveolar lavage fluid in sarcoidosis accumulates CD4+ T cells.

Study-wide findings and caveats: TRAV12-1 preferentially paired with TRBV2, with homologous CDR3s.

One entry per CDR3 protein, called by TCRdb with MiXCR from the reads. The repertoire includes some 19,000 distinct CDR3 sequences, around 20% of them detected once, and under 0.9% sits in the top ten. CDR3 size: 13 residues. Germline CDR1 and CDR2: DFQATT and SNEGSKA (reference sequence). V was cut by 3 bases and J by 6 bases, with 15 bases left in between. The sequence came from a human donor with sarcoidosis (Löfgren's syndrome or another form), or a control subject (not recorded which). Sequenced material: CD4+ T cells from bronchoalveolar lavage. This chain joins TRBV20-1 and TRBJ2-7; D possibly corresponds to TRBD1 (5 bases). The chain's CDR3 is CSASHRTYFEQYF. CDR3 nucleotide sequence: TGCAGTGCTAGCCATAGGACATATTTCGAGCAGTACTTC.